These 15 T cell receptor beta chains share one sample of origin, sequenced in a study of blood T cell repertoires in COVID-19. Only in-frame clones appear in the TCRdb table, and some are missing; sequencing was by immunoSEQ multiplex PCR. The repertoire consists of some 300,000 clones, with around 90% occurring once and the leading ten covering 5.5% to 8%. The material sequenced was peripheral blood. Receptors were obtained from a woman aged 45 to 65 with COVID-19, enrolled during active disease.

As DNA, the CDR3 is TGTGCCAGCAGAAGACAAGGTCAGTTATCCGTTGAAGCTTTCTTT. Translation gives CASRRQGQLSVEAFF. The chain links TRBV11-1 to TRBJ1-1; D uncertain. The germline CDR1 and CDR2 sequences are SGHAT and FQDESV (reference sequence). V lost 6 bases, J lost 7 bases, and 21 bases lay in between. The CDR3 is made up of 15 amino acids.

The chain joins TRBV2 to TRBJ2-5, with 12 nucleotides matching TRBD1. The CDR3 loop spans 18 amino acids. V lost 4 bases, J lost 5 bases, and 14 bases stayed unmatched. CDR1 SNHLY and CDR2 FYNNEI come from the germline V gene. CDR3 protein: CASSAEGQGAYQGETQYF. DNA of the CDR3: TGTGCCAGCAGTGCGGAGGGACAGGGGGCTTACCAGGGGGAGACCCAGTACTTC.

V is TRBV7-3 and J is TRBJ2-2; TRBD2 matches 8 bases. The CDR3 sequence is 17 residues long. In germline, CDR1 is SGHTA, CDR2 FQGTGA. V lost 5 bases, J lost 5 bases, and 13 bases stayed unmatched. In DNA, the CDR3 is TGTGCCAGCAGCCCCGGGGGACTGGCGGGAGGAACCGGGGAGCTGTTTTTT. This translates into CASSPGGLAGGTGELFF.

CDR3 sequence reads: CASSLARGFNGELFF. The CDR3 DNA sequence: TGTGCCAGCAGCTTAGCGAGAGGGTTCAATGGGGAGCTGTTTTTT. The chain is built from TRBV7-2 and TRBJ2-2; TRBD2 is a possible D gene (5 bases). The CDR3 loop spans 15 amino acids. The V end was cut by 0 bases, the J end by 8 bases, with 13 bases between. Germline CDR1 SGHTA, CDR2 FQGNSA.

CDR3 region: CASSSFQGSNQPQHF. The CDR3 region has the DNA TGTGCCAGCAGCTCGTTCCAGGGTTCTAATCAGCCCCAGCATTTT. This sequence joins TRBV5-5 and TRBJ1-5; D may be TRBD1 (5 bases). The length of the CDR3 is 15 residues. Deletions cut 3 bases from V and 4 bases from J, with 14 bases between. Germline CDR1 SGHKS, CDR2 YYEKEE (reference sequence).

This clone was picked up one time. This chain connects TRBV7-9 to TRBJ1-1; 8 bases are shared with TRBD1. The CDR3 covers 14 residues. V was pared by 4 bases and J by 3 bases, with 4 bases of the junction left unmatched. Germline lookup yields CDR1 SEHNR and CDR2 FQNEAQ (reference sequence). The CDR3 nucleotides read TGTGCCAGCAGCTCGAACAGGGGGGACACTGAAGCTTTCTTT. Translated: CASSSNRGDTEAFF.

The chain couples TRBV7-2 to TRBJ1-1, with TRBD1 matching 8 bases. Germline values: CDR1 SGHTA, CDR2 FQGNSA. The length of the CDR3 is 15 residues. Losses at the gene ends were 5 bases for V and 3 bases for J; bases not matched to a gene: 8. CDR3 residues: CASSKWTGTDTEAFF. In nucleotides, the CDR3 is TGTGCCAGCAGCAAATGGACAGGGACGGACACTGAAGCTTTCTTT.

The chain uses TRBV7-8 and TRBJ2-1; possible D gene TRBD2, 5 bases. The CDR3 extends over 14 amino acids. V was pared by 5 bases and J by 4 bases, with 12 bases between. Germline V gene lookup returns CDR1 SGHVS and CDR2 FQNEAQ. CDR3 region: CASSAGLSYNEQFF. CDR3 nucleotide sequence: TGTGCCAGCAGCGCCGGACTTTCGTACAATGAGCAGTTCTTC.

V and J are TRBV14 and TRBJ2-7, with a possible D match to TRBD1 (6 bases). Trimming removed 4 bases at V and 2 bases at J, with 18 bases between. The germline CDR1 and CDR2 sequences are SGHDN and FVKESK. The CDR3 is 16 amino acids. In DNA form, the CDR3 reads TGTGCCAGCAGCCCGGATCTCGGGACACCACCCTACGAGCAGTACTTC. Its protein is CASSPDLGTPPYEQYF.

This chain connects TRBV29-1 to TRBJ1-1; D unresolved. This CDR3 is built from 12 residues. V lost 6 bases, J lost 1 base, and 9 bases lay in between. CDR1 SQVTM and CDR2 ANQGSEA come from the germline V gene. DNA of the CDR3: TGCAGCGTCTCGGAGGGGAACACTGAAGCTTTCTTT. Its translation is CSVSEGNTEAFF.

In the case of this clone: Within the sample, other DNA sequences also encode this same CDR3. This chain joins TRBV12-3 or TRBV12-4 and TRBJ1-2; D perhaps matches TRBD1 (6 bases). The CDR3 loop spans 12 amino acids. The V end was cut by 5 bases, the J end by 5 bases, with 9 bases between. CDR3 sequence: CASSLTGYGYTF. The CDR3 DNA reads TGTGCCAGCAGTCTTACAGGGTATGGCTACACCTTC.

The chain uses TRBV14 and TRBJ2-3; 9 bases align to TRBD2. Germline V CDR1 and CDR2: SGHDN, FVKESK. The CDR3 spans 17 residues. The junction had 10 bases not matched to a gene; V was cut back by 3 bases and J by 3 bases. The CDR3 here is CASSHLELAGNTDTQYF. The CDR3, as DNA: TGTGCCAGCAGCCACCTCGAACTAGCGGGTAATACAGATACGCAGTATTTT.

The chain has TRBV19 and TRBJ1-4; possibly TRBD1 for D (5 bases). From germline, CDR1 is LNHDA and CDR2 SQIVND (reference sequence). V was cut by 11 bases and J by 0 bases, with 19 bases left in between. CDR3 length: 16 residues. The CDR3, as DNA: TGTGCCTTAAGGGCAGGGTGGTTCGCAACTAATGAAAAACTGTTTTTT. This encodes CALRAGWFATNEKLFF.

The V call is TRBV4-3, the J call TRBJ1-6; D might be TRBD1 (5 bases). The CDR3 runs to 15 residues. Germline V CDR1 and CDR2: LGHNA, YSLEER. V lost 0 bases and J 7 bases, leaving 10 bases between the germline ends. CDR3 nucleotide sequence: TGCGCCAGCAGCCAAGAAGAGGCAGGGAATTCACCCCTCCACTTT. Protein product: CASSQEEAGNSPLHF.

The chain recombines TRBV7-9 with TRBJ1-1, with TRBD1 matching 8 bases. With V trimmed by 5 bases and J by 4 bases, 0 bases remained unmatched. CDR3 length: 12 amino acids. The germline V gene has CDR1 SEHNR and CDR2 FQNEAQ (reference sequence). The DNA of the CDR3 is TGTGCCAGCAGCACAGGGGGCACTGAAGCTTTCTTT. Translation: CASSTGGTEAFF.